Following are 22 T cell receptor beta chains from one sample sequenced in a study of T cell repertoires in cytomegalovirus infection. TCRdb reprocessed the reads with MiXCR, giving one entry per CDR3 protein. The sample has a few hundred thousand distinct CDR3 sequences, about 18% seen once. The source material was CD8+ T cells from PBMCs. These receptors were obtained from a human donor in good health (CMV status not recorded). Some clones in this sample may be carry-over from other donors' samples.

The chain couples TRBV6-6 to TRBJ2-1; a possible D gene is TRBD2 (6 bases). Trimming pared 6 bases from V and 0 bases from J, leaving 15 bases between. CDR1 and CDR2 (germline): MNHNY, SVGAGI (reference sequence). The CDR3 covers 16 residues. The CDR3: CASRSGDLSSYNEQFF. CDR3 coding DNA: TGTGCCAGCAGGTCGGGGGACTTGAGCTCCTACAATGAGCAGTTCTTC.

This clonotype was picked up many times. The chain carries TRBV5-4 and TRBJ2-2; tentatively, D is TRBD1 (5 bases). V was pared by 3 bases and J by 1 base, with 13 bases between. The CDR3 sequence is 16 residues long. Germline assignment: CDR1 SGHNT and CDR2 YYREEE (reference sequence). CDR3 nucleotide sequence: TGTGCCAGCAGCTCCGCAGGGCTCCAGAACACCGGGGAGCTGTTTTTT. This sequence encodes CASSSAGLQNTGELFF. Supplemented by reference TRBV5-4 and TRBJ2-2, the full variable domain reads ETGVTQSPTHLIKTRGQQVTLRCSSQSGHNTVSWYQQALGQGPQFIFQYYREEENGRGNFPPRFSGLQFPNYSSELNVNALELDDSALYLCASSSAGLQNTGELFFGEGSRLTVL.

The chain combines TRBV29-1 with TRBJ1-4, with D uncertain. Trimming left V 0 bases short and J 6 bases short, with 17 bases between. This CDR3 contains 16 residues. Germline loops: CDR1 SQVTM, CDR2 ANQGSEA. The CDR3 is CSVEDPADGPDEKLFF. The CDR3 coding sequence is TGCAGCGTTGAAGATCCGGCCGACGGGCCTGATGAAAAACTGTTTTTT.

This clonotype was picked up many times. The chain joins TRBV7-9 to TRBJ1-1; the match to TRBD1 covers 7 bases. This CDR3 is built from 15 residues. The germline CDR1 and CDR2 sequences are SEHNR and FQNEAQ (reference sequence). V dropped 1 base and J dropped 3; count of bases not matched to a gene: 5. In DNA, the CDR3 is TGTGCCAGCAGCTTAGACAGGGGACTGGACACTGAAGCTTTCTTT. Protein product: CASSLDRGLDTEAFF. Complete variable domain (other parts from reference TRBV7-9 and TRBJ1-1): DTGVSQNPRHKITKRGQNVTFRCDPISEHNRLYWYRQTLGQGPEFLTYFQNEAQLEKSRLLSDRFSAERPKGSFSTLEIQRTEQGDSAMYLCASSLDRGLDTEAFFGQGTRLTVV.

This CDR3 reads CATSRDRGDYGYTF. DNA for the CDR3: TGTGCCACCAGCAGAGATCGGGGTGACTATGGCTACACCTTC. The chain has TRBV15 and TRBJ1-2; D is unresolved. CDR1 is LNHNV and CDR2 is YYDKDF in the germline V gene (reference sequence). V was cut by 0 bases and J by 3 bases, with 8 bases left in between. The CDR3 runs to 14 residues.

This chain joins TRBV13 and TRBJ2-7; D is uncertain. The CDR3 runs 20 residues. The germline gives CDR1 PRHDT, CDR2 FYEKMQ (reference sequence). The V and J ends lost 4 bases and 5 bases respectively, with 33 bases between them. CDR3 in DNA: TGTGCCAGCAGCTCAGCGAGCAGGCCGAGCCCACTCCAGGCGGTGCACGAGCAGTACTTC. It codes for CASSSASRPSPLQAVHEQYF.

This chain joins TRBV27 and TRBJ2-7; D might be TRBD2 (5 bases). CDR3 size: 14 residues. Germline values: CDR1 MNHEY, CDR2 SMNVEV (reference sequence). Between the trimmed V and J ends, which lost 3 bases and 7 bases, there was a span of 16 bases. The CDR3 loop reads CASSFSSGSREQYF. CDR3 sequence (DNA): TGTGCCAGCAGTTTTTCATCGGGGTCGAGAGAGCAGTACTTC.

This clonotype has a handful of counts. The chain carries TRBV4-2 and TRBJ2-7; D is ambiguous. Germline CDR1 is LGHNA and CDR2 is YNFKEQ. There are 15 residues in the CDR3. V dropped 0 bases and J dropped 0 bases, with 9 bases sitting between them. DNA for the CDR3: TGTGCCAGCAGCCAAGACGTCACCCCCTCCTACGAGCAGTACTTC. This encodes CASSQDVTPSYEQYF.

V usage is TRBV29-1 and J usage is TRBJ2-7; D remains unclear. CDR1 is SQVTM, CDR2 ANQGSEA, per germline. This CDR3 has 12 amino acids. Trimming removed 7 bases at V and 0 bases at J, with 10 bases between. In DNA form, the CDR3 reads TGCAGCGGTGGGGAAAGCTCCTACGAGCAGTACTTC. Translation: CSGGESSYEQYF.

The V and J genes are TRBV6-1 and TRBJ1-1; D may be TRBD1 (5 bases). Per the germline V gene, CDR1 is MNHNS and CDR2 is SASEGT. The CDR3 has 16 amino acids. V lost 2 bases, J lost 0 bases, and 13 bases lay in between. The DNA of the CDR3 is TGTGCCAGCAGTGAACTTCAGGGCGGCATGAACACTGAAGCTTTCTTT. Protein sequence: CASSELQGGMNTEAFF.

This clonotype was detected ten times or more. This chain joins TRBV4-2 and TRBJ1-2; D not resolved. Trimming shortened V by 0 bases and J by 2 bases, and 4 bases separated the two germline ends. CDR3 length equals 13 residues. In germline, CDR1 is LGHNA, CDR2 YNFKEQ. DNA of the CDR3: TGTGCCAGCAGCCAAGACGGGAACTATGGCTACACCTTC. Its translation is CASSQDGNYGYTF.

There are a few counts of this clonotype. The chain links TRBV28 to TRBJ1-2; no reliable D call. From germline, CDR1 is MDHEN and CDR2 SYDVKM. The CDR3 spans 10 residues. V was shortened by 7 bases and J by 7 bases, with 7 bases between the two germline ends. CDR3 sequence: CASNRGGYTF. CDR3 DNA: TGTGCCAGCAATCGGGGTGGCTACACCTTC.

This clonotype appeared many times. The J gene is TRBJ1-6, the V gene TRBV6-2 or TRBV6-3; TRBD1 aligns across 8 bases. J was trimmed by 9 bases and V by 7 bases; bases with no gene match: 11. The germline V gene has CDR1 MNHEY and CDR2 SVGEGT. The CDR3 runs 15 residues. The CDR3 DNA is TGTGCCAGCACTAACGGGGGACAGGAAAGTTCACCCCTCCACTTT. This sequence encodes CASTNGGQESSPLHF.

The chain is built from TRBV6-1 and TRBJ2-7; D gene uncertain. The length of the CDR3 is 16 residues. Trimming stripped 1 base from V and 1 base from J, with 14 bases between. Germline V CDR1 and CDR2: MNHNS, SASEGT. CDR3 in DNA: TGTGCCAGCAGTGAAGTCAGGAGCCTCCTTTCCTACGAGCAGTACTTC. Its translation: CASSEVRSLLSYEQYF.

The table lists this clonotype with many counts. V is TRBV28 and J is TRBJ1-1; D unresolved. Trimming took off 4 bases at V and 1 base at J, with 10 bases between the two ends. The germline V gene has CDR1 MDHEN and CDR2 SYDVKM. The CDR3 loop spans 14 amino acids. The CDR3 DNA is TGTGCCAGCAGTTCGGCACACCCGAACACTGAAGCTTTCTTT. This gives the protein CASSSAHPNTEAFF. The entire variable domain, with the rest obtained from reference TRBV28 and TRBJ1-1, is as follows: DVKVTQSSRYLVKRTGEKVFLECVQDMDHENMFWYRQDPGLGLRLIYFSYDVKMKEKGDIPEGYSVSREKKERFSLILESASTNQTSMYLCASSSAHPNTEAFFGQGTRLTVV.

This clonotype was picked up a small number of times. V gene TRBV29-1 combines with J gene TRBJ2-7, with a possible D match to TRBD1 (7 bases). V was trimmed by 6 bases and J by 2 bases, leaving 14 bases between them. This CDR3 spans 13 amino acids. CDR1 SQVTM and CDR2 ANQGSEA come from the germline V gene. The CDR3 DNA reads as TGCAGCGTCCAGGGGGACTCGACCTACGAGCAGTACTTC. It yields the protein CSVQGDSTYEQYF.

The chain combines TRBV2 with TRBJ2-3, with TRBD2 matching over 9 bases. V gave up 2 bases and J gave up 3 bases; unmatched junction bases: 3. CDR1 SNHLY and CDR2 FYNNEI come from the germline V gene. This CDR3 has 15 residues. The CDR3 bases are TGTGCCAGCAGTGAAAGGGCGGGGGGGACAGATACGCAGTATTTT. It codes for CASSERAGGTDTQYF.

CDR3 region: CSARETGTASYEQYF. For the CDR3, the DNA is TGCAGTGCTAGAGAGACCGGGACAGCCTCCTACGAGCAGTACTTC. The chain recombines TRBV20-1 with TRBJ2-7; 7 nucleotides line up with TRBD1. The CDR3 is made up of 15 amino acids. Germline loops: CDR1 DFQATT, CDR2 SNEGSKA (reference sequence). After removal of 0 bases from V and 0 bases from J, the junction contained 5 bases not matched to a gene.

This chain connects TRBV18 to TRBJ1-1; D remains ambiguous. The CDR3 totals 13 residues. V lost 8 bases and J lost 2, with 12 bases in between. Germline loops: CDR1 KGHSH, CDR2 LQKENI. DNA of the CDR3: TGTGCCAGCCATGACGCAGGAAACACTGAAGCTTTCTTT. Protein sequence: CASHDAGNTEAFF.

This clonotype occurred many times. The rearrangement uses TRBV7-8 and TRBJ1-1; D is ambiguous. Germline V gene lookup returns CDR1 SGHVS and CDR2 FQNEAQ. This CDR3 has 13 residues. V gave up 5 bases and J gave up 0 bases, with 7 bases separating them. The CDR3 region is CASSPDLNTEAFF. CDR3 in DNA: TGTGCCAGCAGCCCCGATTTGAACACTGAAGCTTTCTTT.

This clonotype was recorded many times. The chain links TRBV7-9 to TRBJ2-5, with 10 nucleotides matching TRBD1. The CDR3 extends over 17 amino acids. Per the germline V gene, CDR1 is SEHNR and CDR2 is FQNEAQ (reference sequence). After removal of 0 bases from V and 0 bases from J, the junction contained 4 bases not matched to a gene. Written as DNA, the CDR3 is TGTGCCAGCAGCTTAGCCGGGACAGGGGAGAACCAAGAGACCCAGTACTTC. Protein: CASSLAGTGENQETQYF.

This rearrangement joins TRBV27 to TRBJ2-5; tentative D call: TRBD2 (6 bases). The CDR3 loop spans 14 amino acids. The V end lost 4 bases, the J end lost 3 bases, and 12 bases lay between the germline ends. Germline V lookup: CDR1 MNHEY, CDR2 SMNVEV (reference sequence). Here the CDR3 reads CASSSIAVEETQYF. In DNA form, the CDR3 reads TGTGCCAGCAGTTCTATAGCGGTAGAAGAGACCCAGTACTTC.